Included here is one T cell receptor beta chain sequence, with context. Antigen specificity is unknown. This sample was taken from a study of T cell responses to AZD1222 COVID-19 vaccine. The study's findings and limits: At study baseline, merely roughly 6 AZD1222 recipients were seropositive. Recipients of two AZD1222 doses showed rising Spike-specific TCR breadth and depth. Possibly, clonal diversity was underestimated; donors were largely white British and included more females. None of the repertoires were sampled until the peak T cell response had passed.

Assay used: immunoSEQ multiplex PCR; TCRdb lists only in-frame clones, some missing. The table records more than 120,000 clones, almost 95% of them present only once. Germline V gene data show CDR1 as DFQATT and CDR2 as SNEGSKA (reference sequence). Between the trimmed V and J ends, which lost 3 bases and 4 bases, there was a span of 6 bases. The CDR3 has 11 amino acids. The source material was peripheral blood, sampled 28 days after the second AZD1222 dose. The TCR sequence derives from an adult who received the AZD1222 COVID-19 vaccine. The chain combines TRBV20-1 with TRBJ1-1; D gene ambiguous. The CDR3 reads CSASDTTEAFF. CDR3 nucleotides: TGCAGTGCTAGTGACACCACTGAAGCTTTCTTT.